This TCR beta chain was captured in a study of long-term antiretroviral therapy in people with HIV. At the survey level, the v3.0 immunoSEQ assay was run. Produced via immunoSEQ multiplex PCR; TCRdb's table is partial and in-frame only. The profile covers 42,000 or so clones, with roughly 86% appearing a single time and roughly 5% taken by the ten largest. Germline CDR1 reads MGHRA; CDR2 reads YSYEKL. Trimming took 1 base from V and 8 from J; bases not matched to a gene: 2. This CDR3 has 14 residues. The receptor was derived from a woman between 45 and 65 years old with HIV. This material consisted of unsorted PBMCs, taken 0.1 years before starting antiretroviral therapy. The chain uses TRBV4-1 and TRBJ1-4, with 9 positions matching TRBD1. CDR3 amino acids: CASSQVTGGEKLFF. Here the CDR3 DNA reads TGCGCCAGCAGCCAAGTGACAGGGGGAGAAAAACTGTTTTTT.